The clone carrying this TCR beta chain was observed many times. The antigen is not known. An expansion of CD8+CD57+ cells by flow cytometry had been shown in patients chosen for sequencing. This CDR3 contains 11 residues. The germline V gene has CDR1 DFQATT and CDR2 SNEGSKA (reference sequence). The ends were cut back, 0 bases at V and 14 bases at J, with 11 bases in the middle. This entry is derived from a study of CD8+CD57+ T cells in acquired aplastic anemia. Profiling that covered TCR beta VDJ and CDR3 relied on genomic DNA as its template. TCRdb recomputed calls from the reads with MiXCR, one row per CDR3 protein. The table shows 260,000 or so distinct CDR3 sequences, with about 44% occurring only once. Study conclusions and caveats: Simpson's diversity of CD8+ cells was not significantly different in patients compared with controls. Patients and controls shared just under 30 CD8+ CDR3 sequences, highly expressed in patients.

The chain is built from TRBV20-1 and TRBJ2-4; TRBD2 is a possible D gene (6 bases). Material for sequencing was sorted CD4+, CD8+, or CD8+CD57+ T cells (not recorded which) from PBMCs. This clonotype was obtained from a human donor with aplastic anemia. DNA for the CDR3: TGCAGTGCTAGAGATCTGGGAGGAGAGTACTTC. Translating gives CSARDLGGEYF.